Listed below are T cell receptor beta chains from one sample, sequenced in a study of OX40 agonist ivuxolimab in advanced cancers. TCRdb's copy holds only in-frame clones and misses some; the assay was immunoSEQ multiplex PCR. This table has 65,000 to 75,000 clones, 85% appearing once. The sample consisted of CD4+ or CD8+ T cells sorted from blood, taken in a trial of the OX40 agonist ivuxolimab. These receptors originate from an adult with an advanced solid tumor such as melanoma, head and neck, liver or kidney cancer. Each CDR3 is given without its conserved first and last residue. Size is stated for part of the rows, as once, few or many counts, or as a class when the clone is expanded.

CDR3: ASTPPGQGGNEQF; length: 13; size: -; V: TRBV6-1
CDR3: ASSFRTSWGYGYT; length: 13; size: -; V: TRBV5-1
CDR3: ASSAYRDSSGYT; length: 12; size: -; V: TRBV6-1
CDR3: SVLMTGAYNYGYT; length: 13; size: -; V: TRBV29-1
CDR3: ATEQVRSNQPQH; length: 12; size: few; V: TRBV10-1
CDR3: ASSPPFADSNGGYT; length: 14; size: once; V: TRBV28
CDR3: AWSVIDSRQPQH; length: 12; size: -; V: TRBV30
CDR3: ASSQDLRVLYEQY; length: 13; size: -; V: TRBV4-1
CDR3: ASSLLGQGATEAF; length: 13; size: -; V: TRBV5-1
CDR3: ASRTLRRGAGLAPLH; length: 15; size: once; V: TRBV27
CDR3: ANTGGGVWT; length: 9; size: -; V: TRBV27
CDR3: ASSGGQGEYEKLF; length: 13; size: -; V: TRBV18
CDR3: ASSLGGSGYEQY; length: 12; size: few; V: TRBV7-3
CDR3: ASSLDKFTEAF; length: 11; size: -; V: TRBV7-2
CDR3: ASSLSGVEDTQY; length: 12; size: -; V: TRBV27
CDR3: ASSLVGGVEKLF; length: 12; size: -; V: TRBV7-9
CDR3: ASSVEGRGHYGYT; length: 13; size: -; V: TRBV9
CDR3: AWNRGRQGETQY; length: 12; size: -; V: TRBV30
CDR3: ASSDPTALNTEAF; length: 13; size: -; V: TRBV7-3
CDR3: ASTLGGFFGEKLF; length: 13; size: -; V: TRBV5-6
CDR3: ASRPVGSTEAF; length: 11; size: -; V: TRBV27
CDR3: ASRLGTVSGNTIY; length: 13; size: -; V: TRBV5-1
CDR3: AISETGLAGRGTTNTGELF; length: 19; size: -; V: TRBV10-3
CDR3: ASSPQFSVTGELF; length: 13; size: few; V: TRBV4-2